A single T cell receptor beta chain is shown here with its context. The data originate from a study of blood T cell repertoires in COVID-19. The assay was immunoSEQ multiplex PCR, and TCRdb's table has in-frame clones only and misses some. In the table there are about 190,000 clones, around nine tenths of which are singletons. The CDR3 is made up of 13 amino acids. The TCR comes from a woman in her thirties or forties who had recovered from COVID-19. This chain connects TRBV21-1 to TRBJ2-7; TRBD2, as called in the table, went unchecked against the DNA. TRBV21-1 is tagged as a pseudogene. What was sequenced was peripheral blood. The CDR3 bases are TGTGCCAGCAGCAAAGAGGTGGGGGGCGAGCAGTACTTC. Its protein is CASSKEVGGEQYF.